Following are 4 T cell receptor beta chains from one sample sequenced in a study of blood T cell repertoires in COVID-19. This table comes from immunoSEQ multiplex PCR, and its TCRdb copy is limited to in-frame clones, with some not included. The table records a few hundred thousand clones, about 90% of them present only once. Sequencing used PBMCs or T cells enriched from blood (not recorded which). These receptors originate from a woman younger than 45 who had recovered from COVID-19.

This clone was recorded once. The chain joins TRBV9 to TRBJ2-5, with 11 bases fitting TRBD2. Trimming cost V 0 bases and J 2 bases; bases outside gene matches: 9. Germline assignment: CDR1 SGDLS and CDR2 YYNGEE. This CDR3 comprises 18 residues. Here the CDR3 DNA reads TGTGCCAGCAGCGTAGCCCCCCCGGGACTAGCGGATCAAGAGACCCAGTACTTC. It codes for CASSVAPPGLADQETQYF.

In DNA form, the CDR3 reads TGCGCCAGCAGCCAAGATCCTCCACGGGAGCTGATTAATGAGCAGTTCTTC. Amino acid sequence: CASSQDPPRELINEQFF. The chain employs TRBV4-1 and TRBJ2-1; a weak D match, TRBD2 (6 bases). CDR3 size: 17 residues. The V end was cut by 0 bases, the J end by 7 bases, with 19 bases between. From germline, CDR1 is MGHRA and CDR2 YSYEKL.

V gene TRBV4-2 combines with J gene TRBJ2-2; D gene unclear. With 4 bases removed from V and 6 bases from J, the gap between germline ends came to 6 bases. The CDR3 extends over 12 amino acids. CDR1 LGHNA and CDR2 YNFKEQ come from the germline V gene. This CDR3 reads CASSLLSGELFF. The CDR3 DNA reads TGTGCCAGCAGCCTCCTATCCGGGGAGCTGTTTTTT.

This clone was found a few times. The gene calls are TRBV2 and TRBJ2-2; D is unresolved. The V end lost 3 bases, the J end lost 0 bases, and 8 bases lay between the germline ends. Germline CDR1 reads SNHLY; CDR2 reads FYNNEI. This CDR3 contains 15 residues. In nucleotides, the CDR3 is TGTGCCAGCAGTGACAGGCCCCCGAACACCGGGGAGCTGTTTTTT. Translation: CASSDRPPNTGELFF.